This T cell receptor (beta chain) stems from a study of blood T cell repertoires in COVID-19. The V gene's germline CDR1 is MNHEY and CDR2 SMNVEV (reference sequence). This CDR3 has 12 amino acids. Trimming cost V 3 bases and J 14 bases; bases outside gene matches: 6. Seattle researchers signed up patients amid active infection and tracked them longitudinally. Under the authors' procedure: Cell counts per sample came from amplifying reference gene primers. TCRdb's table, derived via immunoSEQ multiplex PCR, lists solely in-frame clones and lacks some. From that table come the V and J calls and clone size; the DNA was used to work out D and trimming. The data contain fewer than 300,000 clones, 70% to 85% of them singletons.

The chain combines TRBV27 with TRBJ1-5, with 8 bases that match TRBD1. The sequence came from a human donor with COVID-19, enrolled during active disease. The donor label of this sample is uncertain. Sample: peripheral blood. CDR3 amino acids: CASSFLGQGEHF. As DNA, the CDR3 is TGTGCCAGCAGTTTTCTCGGACAGGGCGAGCATTTT.